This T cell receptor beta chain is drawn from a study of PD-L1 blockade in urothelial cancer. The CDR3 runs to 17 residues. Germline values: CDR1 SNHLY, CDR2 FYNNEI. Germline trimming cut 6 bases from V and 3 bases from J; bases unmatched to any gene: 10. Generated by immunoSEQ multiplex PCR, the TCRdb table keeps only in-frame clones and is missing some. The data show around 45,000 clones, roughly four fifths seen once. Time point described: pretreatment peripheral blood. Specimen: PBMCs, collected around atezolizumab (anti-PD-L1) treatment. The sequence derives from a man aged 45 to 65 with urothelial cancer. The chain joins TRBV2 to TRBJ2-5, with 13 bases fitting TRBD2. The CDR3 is CASSMTSGRSYKETQYF. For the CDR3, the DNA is TGTGCCAGCAGCATGACTAGCGGGAGGTCCTATAAAGAGACCCAGTACTTC.